This TCR beta chain came from a study of graft-versus-host responses after intestinal transplantation. At the level of the study: Those transplanted obtained multivisceral, liver-intestinal, or isolated intestinal grafts. Anti-thymocyte globulin induction, then tacrolimus and steroids for about 3 years, went to all recipients.

A remark on this clone: What it binds is not known.

This table comes from immunoSEQ multiplex PCR, and its TCRdb copy is limited to in-frame clones, with some not included. The sample includes around 100,000 clones, about 92% of them seen just once. Broader study findings: Those patients showing graft-donor T cell macrochimerism displayed high graft-versus-host to host-versus-graft clonal ratios in allografts. Early post-transplant falls in HvG clones accompanied the peak levels of circulating GvH clones.

The length of the CDR3 is 12 residues. V dropped 10 bases and J dropped 5 bases, with 13 bases sitting between them. CDR1 is ENHRY, CDR2 SYGVKD, per germline. This sample comprised unstimulated CD4+ T cells sorted from spleen or lymph node cells, obtained before transplant. The receptor was isolated from a human donor who was the organ donor for an intestinal transplant. This chain connects TRBV10-3 to TRBJ2-3; D not resolved. The CDR3 loop reads CATTEFGDTQYF. Here the CDR3 DNA reads TGTGCCACGACGGAATTCGGAGATACGCAGTATTTT.